These 13 T cell receptor beta chains came from one sample sequenced in a study of blood T cell repertoires in COVID-19 (dated by TCRdb to 2018 to 2021). The method behind the library was the immunoSEQ multiplex PCR assay. TCRdb provides this immuneACCESS table in a form limited to in-frame rearrangements. Some clones are lacking; in checked studies, under half of them reflect an unresolved V gene, and why the rest are absent is not known. Within this sample are roughly 150,000 clones, with roughly four fifths of them counted one time only. Around 7% of the sample is held by the ten biggest clonotypes. Input material: PBMCs or T cells enriched from blood (not recorded which). The origin of the receptors is a man aged 50-60 years who had recovered from COVID-19.

CDR3 coding DNA: TGTGCCTGGAACACCGGGGTATACCTGGCCCAGTATTTT. Protein: CAWNTGVYLAQYF. This sequence joins TRBV30 and TRBJ2-3, with D possibly TRBD2 on 5 matching bases. Germline V gene data show CDR1 as GTSNPN and CDR2 as SVGIG (reference sequence). Trimming stripped 4 bases from V and 12 bases from J, with 20 bases between. The CDR3 sequence is 13 residues long.

The gene calls are TRBV19 and TRBJ1-5; 7 bases map to TRBD1. With 2 bases clipped from V and 0 bases from J, the junction kept 13 bases outside the gene matches. The CDR3 is 19 residues long. The germline V gene encodes CDR1 LNHDA and CDR2 SQIVND (reference sequence). The CDR3 nucleotides are TGTGCCAGTAGTATAAGACAGGGATTTCCTATGATTAGCAATCAGCCCCAGCATTTT. It codes for CASSIRQGFPMISNQPQHF. The full variable domain, with the rest looked up from reference TRBV19 and TRBJ1-5, is DGGITQSPKYLFRKEGQNVTLSCEQNLNHDAMYWYRQDPGQGLRLIYYSQIVNDFQKGDIAEGYSVSREKKESFPLTVTSAQKNPTAFYLCASSIRQGFPMISNQPQHFGDGTRLSIL.

This chain links TRBV10-2 with TRBJ2-1, with TRBD1 matching over 9 bases. CDR1 is WSHSY, CDR2 SAAADI, per germline. The CDR3 runs to 13 residues. Unmatched junction bases numbered 4, after V lost 5 bases and J lost 8 bases. In DNA, the CDR3 is TGCGCCAGCAGTCCGGGACAGGGCTATGAGCAGTTCTTC. Translating gives CASSPGQGYEQFF.

The chain carries TRBV18 and TRBJ2-7; tentative D call: TRBD2 (5 bases). The CDR3 is 15 residues long. The V gene's germline CDR1 is KGHSH and CDR2 LQKENI. The V end lost 3 bases, the J end lost 7 bases, and 19 bases lay between the germline ends. The DNA of the CDR3 is TGTGCCAGCTCACCGAATACACTGGACTCTCGGGAGCAGTACTTC. Its protein product is CASSPNTLDSREQYF. The whole variable domain, remainder taken from reference TRBV18 and TRBJ2-7, is NAGVMQNPRHLVRRRGQEARLRCSPMKGHSHVYWYRQLPEEGLKFMVYLQKENIIDESGMPKERFSAEFPKEGPSILRIQQVVRGDSAAYFCASSPNTLDSREQYFGPGTRLTVT.

The chain combines TRBV10-2 with TRBJ2-3, with 8 bases matching TRBD2. V dropped 6 bases and J dropped 3; count of bases not matched to a gene: 8. The CDR3 has 15 amino acids. The germline V gene encodes CDR1 WSHSY and CDR2 SAAADI. CDR3 nucleotides: TGCGCCAGCAGCGCTACGGGGGGGCCTACAGATACGCAGTATTTT. It yields the protein CASSATGGPTDTQYF.

The J gene is TRBJ2-2, the V gene TRBV7-6; possible D gene TRBD2, 5 bases. Germline loops: CDR1 SGHVS, CDR2 FNYEAQ. CDR3 length equals 15 residues. V was cut by 7 bases and J by 4 bases, with 16 bases left in between. In DNA form, the CDR3 reads TGTGCCAGCAAAACGGCCGGGGTTGGCACCGGGGAGCTGTTTTTT. This gives the protein CASKTAGVGTGELFF. Based on the CDR3 plus reference TRBV7-6 and TRBJ2-2, the full variable domain is GAGVSQSPRYKVTKRGQDVALRCDPISGHVSLYWYRQALGQGPEFLTYFNYEAQQDKSGLPNDRFSAERPEGSISTLTIQRTEQRDSAMYRCASKTAGVGTGELFFGEGSRLTVL.

This chain joins TRBV7-9 and TRBJ1-2, with D possibly TRBD1 on 6 matching bases. CDR1 and CDR2 (germline): SEHNR, FQNEAQ (reference sequence). The CDR3 length is 14 residues. Deletions cut 6 bases from V and 7 bases from J, with 18 bases between. CDR3 protein: CASSRGAIVIGYTF. For the CDR3, the DNA is TGTGCCAGCAGTCGGGGGGCCATCGTAATTGGCTACACCTTC.

The chain couples TRBV20-1 to TRBJ2-5; possibly TRBD2 for D (5 bases). Deletions cut 3 bases from V and 7 bases from J, with 15 bases between. Looked up from germline, CDR1 is DFQATT and CDR2 is SNEGSKA (reference sequence). The CDR3 runs to 13 residues. The CDR3 DNA reads as TGCAGTGCTAGTGACGGGGTCGCAGGGACCCAGTACTTC. Protein product: CSASDGVAGTQYF.

This clone was seen more than once but under ten times. V usage is TRBV4-1 and J usage is TRBJ2-7, with D perhaps matching TRBD2 (5 bases). Looked up from germline, CDR1 is MGHRA and CDR2 is YSYEKL. Trimming removed 0 bases at V and 2 bases at J, with 14 bases between. This CDR3 has 16 amino acids. As DNA, the CDR3 is TGCGCCAGCAGCCAAGATTCCGGACTGGATCCCTACGAGCAGTACTTC. It is translated as CASSQDSGLDPYEQYF.

The chain has TRBV7-9 and TRBJ1-2; maybe TRBD1 (5 bases). Trimming took off 5 bases at V and 7 bases at J, with 17 bases between the two ends. This CDR3 is built from 14 residues. Germline V gene lookup returns CDR1 SEHNR and CDR2 FQNEAQ (reference sequence). For the CDR3, the DNA is TGTGCCAGCAGCACCGGTCGGGGGGAAGGTGGCTACACCTTC. Amino acid sequence: CASSTGRGEGGYTF. The variable domain in full, with the rest retrieved from reference TRBV7-9 and TRBJ1-2, is DTGVSQNPRHKITKRGQNVTFRCDPISEHNRLYWYRQTLGQGPEFLTYFQNEAQLEKSRLLSDRFSAERPKGSFSTLEIQRTEQGDSAMYLCASSTGRGEGGYTFGSGTRLTVV.

The chain recombines TRBV6-5 with TRBJ1-1; 9 positions agree with TRBD1. This CDR3 contains 15 residues. The germline V gene encodes CDR1 MNHEY and CDR2 SVGAGI. J was trimmed by 7 bases and V by 5 bases; bases with no gene match: 11. The CDR3 coding sequence is TGTGCCAGCAGTAACTTGGGACAGGGATCCGGTGAAGCTTTCTTT. Protein: CASSNLGQGSGEAFF.

The chain carries TRBV9 and TRBJ1-1, with D hard to call. With 0 bases removed from V and 1 base from J, the gap between germline ends came to 7 bases. CDR1 and CDR2 (germline): SGDLS, YYNGEE. CDR3 length: 14 residues. The CDR3 DNA reads as TGTGCCAGCAGCGTAGATGTTAGGAACACTGAAGCTTTCTTT. Encoded protein: CASSVDVRNTEAFF.

This sequence joins TRBV27 and TRBJ2-7, with D perhaps TRBD1 (6 bases). CDR3 size: 15 residues. The ends were cut back, 4 bases at V and 2 bases at J, with 15 bases in the middle. Looked up from germline, CDR1 is MNHEY and CDR2 is SMNVEV (reference sequence). Here the CDR3 DNA reads TGTGCCAGCAGTTCCTCAGGGGCCCAAACCTACGAGCAGTACTTC. Amino acid sequence: CASSSSGAQTYEQYF.